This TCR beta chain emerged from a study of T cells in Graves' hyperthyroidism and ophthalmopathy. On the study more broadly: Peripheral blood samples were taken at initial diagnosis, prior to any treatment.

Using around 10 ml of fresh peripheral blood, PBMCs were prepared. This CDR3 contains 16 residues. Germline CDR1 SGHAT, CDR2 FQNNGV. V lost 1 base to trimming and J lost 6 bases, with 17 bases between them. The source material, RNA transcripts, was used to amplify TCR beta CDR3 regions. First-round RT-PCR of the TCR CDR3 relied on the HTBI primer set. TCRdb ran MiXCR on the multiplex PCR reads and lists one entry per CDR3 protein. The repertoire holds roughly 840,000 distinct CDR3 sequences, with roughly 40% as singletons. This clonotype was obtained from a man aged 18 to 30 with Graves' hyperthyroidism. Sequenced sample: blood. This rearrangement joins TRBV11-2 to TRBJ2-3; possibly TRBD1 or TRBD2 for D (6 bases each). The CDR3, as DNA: TGTGCCAGCAGCTTAGGGCCGGGGGCCCCGGTGGATACGCAGTATTTT. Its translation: CASSLGPGAPVDTQYF.